This TCR beta chain was sequenced during a study of blood T cell repertoires in COVID-19. Study background: Acute and convalescent COVID-19 specimens originated in the United States, Italy and Spain.

The V end lost 7 bases, the J end lost 4 bases, and 11 bases lay between the germline ends. CDR3 length equals 13 residues. Germline CDR1 reads SNHLY; CDR2 reads FYNNEI. In the source study's methods: Reference gene primer amplification in the assay estimated nucleated cell counts. Clones were read by immunoSEQ multiplex PCR, and TCRdb kept only the in-frame ones, dropping some. V, J and clone size reflect that table, while D and trimming were determined from the DNA. The table lists roughly 200,000 clones, approximately 86% of them singletons. This clone is a singleton in its sample. Other DNA sequences of this sample code for an identical CDR3.

The clonotype comes from a woman between 25 and 40 years old who had recovered from COVID-19. This chain joins TRBV2 and TRBJ2-1, with D possibly TRBD1 on 5 matching bases. The source material was PBMCs or T cells enriched from blood (not recorded which). CDR3 bases: TGTGCCAGCAAGTCCAGGGAATACAATGAGCAGTTCTTC. Its translation: CASKSREYNEQFF.